The T cell receptor beta chain described here comes from a study of cytomegalovirus exposure and HLA in healthy donors. General observations from the study: The likely explanation for a cluster of highly shared sequence variants was sequencing artifact. TCR beta V segments were, for the most part, productive about 87% or about 30% of the time in an earlier analysis. In a later analysis, TCR association rates varied by HLA locus: DRB1 most, HLA-C fewest.

Trimming took 5 bases from V and 4 from J, leaving 11 bases between them. The germline gives CDR1 SQVTM, CDR2 ANQGSEA. The CDR3 has 12 residues. Of note for this clone: What it recognizes is unknown.

Primers included in the PCR were 60 Vbeta and 13 Jbeta primers. The protocol was immunoSEQ multiplex PCR, while the TCRdb copy is restricted to in-frame clones and leaves out a portion. The sample consists of under 200,000 clones, 82% of them appearing once. The donors comprised healthy bone marrow donors. V gene TRBV29-1 combines with J gene TRBJ1-1; weak D call: TRBD1 (6 bases). The material sequenced was PBMCs. The TCR was taken from a girl aged 10-17 years in good health and CMV-seropositive. DNA of the CDR3: TGCAGCGTTTCAGGGGCGGCCACTGAAGCTTTCTTT. Translated: CSVSGAATEAFF.